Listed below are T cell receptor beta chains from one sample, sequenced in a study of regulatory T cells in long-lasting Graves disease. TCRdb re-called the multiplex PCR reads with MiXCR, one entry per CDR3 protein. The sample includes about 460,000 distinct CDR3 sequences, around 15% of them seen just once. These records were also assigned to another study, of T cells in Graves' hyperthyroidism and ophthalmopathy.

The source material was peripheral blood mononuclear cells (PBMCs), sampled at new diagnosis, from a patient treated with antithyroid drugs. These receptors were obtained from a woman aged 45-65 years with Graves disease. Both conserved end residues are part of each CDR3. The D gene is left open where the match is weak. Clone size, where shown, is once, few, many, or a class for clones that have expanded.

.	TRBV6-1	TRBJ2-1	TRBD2	CASSGSASGSSWEQFF	TGTGCCAGCAGTGGGTCGGCTAGCGGGAGTAGCTGGGAGCAGTTCTTC
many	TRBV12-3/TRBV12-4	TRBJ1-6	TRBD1	CASSGQGVIGSPLHF	TGTGCCAGCAGTGGACAGGGGGTCATCGGGTCACCCCTCCACTTT
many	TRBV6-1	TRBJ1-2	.	CASSELAALGYTF	TGTGCCAGCAGTGAATTGGCGGCACTCGGCTACACCTTC
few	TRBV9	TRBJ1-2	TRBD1	CASSVVQGKDGYTF	TGTGCCAGCAGCGTAGTACAGGGGAAGGATGGCTACACCTTC
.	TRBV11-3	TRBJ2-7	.	CASSPSGASYEQYF	TGTGCCAGCAGCCCCAGCGGAGCCTCCTACGAGCAGTACTTC
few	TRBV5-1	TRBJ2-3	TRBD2	CASSPTRLAGGPDTQYF	TGCGCCAGCAGCCCCACCCGACTAGCGGGAGGGCCAGATACGCAGTATTTT
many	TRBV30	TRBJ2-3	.	CAWTAGLADTQYF	TGTGCCTGGACCGCGGGGTTAGCAGATACGCAGTATTTT
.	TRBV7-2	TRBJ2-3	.	CASSFPGGTDTQYF	TGTGCCAGCAGCTTTCCGGGGGGCACAGATACGCAGTATTTT
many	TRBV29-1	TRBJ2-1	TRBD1	CSADGTGSYNEQFF	TGCAGCGCCGACGGGACAGGGTCCTACAATGAGCAGTTCTTC
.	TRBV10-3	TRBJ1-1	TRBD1	CAIRETGGTEAFF	TGTGCCATCAGGGAAACAGGGGGCACTGAAGCTTTCTTT
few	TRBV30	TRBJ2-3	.	CAWSKDLRRADTQYF	TGTGCCTGGAGTAAGGACCTCCGTCGGGCAGATACGCAGTATTTT
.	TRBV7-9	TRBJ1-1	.	CASSLLGDLAFF	TGTGCCAGCAGCTTATTGGGGGATTTAGCTTTCTTT
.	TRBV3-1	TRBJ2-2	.	CASSQVEGVAGELFF	TGTGCCAGCAGCCAAGTCGAGGGAGTCGCCGGGGAGCTGTTTTTT
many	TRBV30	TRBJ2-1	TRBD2	CAWSPGTSGGDEQFF	TGTGCCTGGAGTCCAGGGACTAGCGGGGGGGATGAGCAGTTCTTC
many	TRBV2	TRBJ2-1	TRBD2	CASSEFAGGNYNEQFF	TGTGCCAGCAGTGAATTTGCGGGAGGGAACTACAATGAGCAGTTCTTC
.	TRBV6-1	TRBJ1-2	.	CASRRTDHGYTF	TGTGCCAGCAGGCGGACAGACCATGGCTACACCTTC
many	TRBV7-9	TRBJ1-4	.	CASSLGPPGPGEKLFF	TGTGCCAGCAGCTTAGGCCCGCCCGGGCCGGGGGAAAAACTGTTTTTT
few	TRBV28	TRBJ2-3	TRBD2	CASRAGLAESTDTQYF	TGTGCCAGCAGGGCCGGGCTAGCGGAGAGCACAGATACGCAGTATTTT
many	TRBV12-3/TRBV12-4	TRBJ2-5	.	CASRLGASDQETQYF	TGTGCCAGCCGCCTTGGGGCTAGCGACCAAGAGACCCAGTACTTC
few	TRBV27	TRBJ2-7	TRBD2	CASRRTSGLAGPPYEQYF	TGTGCCAGCAGAAGAACTTCGGGACTAGCGGGTCCTCCCTACGAGCAGTACTTC
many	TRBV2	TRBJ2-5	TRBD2	CASLRTTSGPTGGETQYF	TGTGCCAGCCTGAGAACGACTAGCGGGCCAACTGGTGGAGAGACCCAGTACTTC
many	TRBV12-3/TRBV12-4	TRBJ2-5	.	CASSFGSGETQYF	TGTGCCAGCAGTTTCGGAAGCGGTGAGACCCAGTACTTC
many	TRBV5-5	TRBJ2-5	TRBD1	CASTPRTGNLETQYF	TGTGCCAGCACCCCGAGGACAGGGAATTTGGAGACCCAGTACTTC
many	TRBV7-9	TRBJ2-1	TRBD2	CASSFLAADNEQFF	TGTGCCAGCAGCTTTCTAGCGGCCGACAATGAGCAGTTCTTC
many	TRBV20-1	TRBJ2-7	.	CSARDEAGSYEQYF	TGCAGTGCTAGAGATGAGGCCGGTTCCTACGAGCAGTACTTC
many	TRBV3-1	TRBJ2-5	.	CASSQAARIQETQYF	TGTGCCAGCAGCCAGGCCGCGAGGATACAAGAGACCCAGTACTTC
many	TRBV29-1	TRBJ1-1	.	CSGTGSNTEAFF	TGCAGCGGAACAGGGTCGAACACTGAAGCTTTCTTT
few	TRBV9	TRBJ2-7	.	CASSPPGASSYEQYF	TGTGCCAGCAGCCCCCCAGGGGCTAGCTCCTACGAGCAGTACTTC
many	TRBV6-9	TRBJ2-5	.	CASSYIGGSQETQYF	TGTGCCAGCAGTTACATCGGGGGAAGCCAAGAGACCCAGTACTTC
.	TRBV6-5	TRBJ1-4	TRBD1	CASSYSGGREKLFF	TGTGCCAGCAGTTACTCAGGGGGCCGTGAAAAACTGTTTTTT
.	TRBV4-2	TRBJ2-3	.	CASSQDPASTDTQYF	TGTGCCAGCAGCCAAGATCCAGCCAGCACAGATACGCAGTATTTT
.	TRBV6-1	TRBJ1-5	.	CASTTGYDQPQHF	TGTGCCAGCACCACAGGGTACGATCAGCCCCAGCATTTT
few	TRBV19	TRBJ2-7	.	CASSMGSAYEQYF	TGTGCCAGTAGTATGGGCAGCGCCTACGAGCAGTACTTC